These 26 T cell receptor beta chains share one sample of origin, sequenced in a study of cytomegalovirus exposure and HLA in healthy donors. 13 Jbeta primers and 60 Vbeta primers were used for the PCR. Libraries were prepared by immunoSEQ multiplex PCR; TCRdb keeps only in-frame clonotypes and omits some of them. The sample shows about 140,000 clones, about three quarters of them seen only once. The sequenced material came from PBMCs. The source of these receptors is a middle-aged woman in good health and CMV-seronegative.

This chain uses TRBV5-1 with TRBJ1-2; D is undetermined. V was trimmed by 4 bases and J by 4 bases, leaving 20 bases between them. Germline CDR1 and CDR2: SGHRS and YFSETQ. The CDR3 spans 16 residues. DNA for the CDR3: TGCGCCAGCAGCCCCGGAGGCTTGATTGGCTCCTATGGCTACACCTTC. It is translated as CASSPGGLIGSYGYTF.

The chain employs TRBV5-4 and TRBJ2-7; TRBD1 aligns across 7 bases. The CDR3 runs 15 residues. Losses at the gene ends were 4 bases for V and 1 base for J; bases not matched to a gene: 8. CDR1 is SGHNT and CDR2 is YYREEE in the germline V gene (reference sequence). CDR3 residues: CASSRWDSLSYEQYV. The CDR3 DNA follows: TGTGCCAGCAGCCGATGGGACAGCTTGTCCTACGAGCAGTACGTC.

J is TRBJ1-2 and V is TRBV9, with D maybe TRBD1 (5 bases). Between the trimmed V and J ends, which lost 3 bases and 4 bases, there was a span of 16 bases. Germline V lookup: CDR1 SGDLS, CDR2 YYNGEE. The CDR3 loop spans 15 amino acids. The CDR3 spells CASSATTGVSYGYTF. CDR3 bases: TGTGCCAGCAGCGCCACTACAGGAGTCAGCTATGGCTACACCTTC.

This clone showed up just a few times. This sequence joins TRBV29-1 and TRBJ2-5, with D hard to call. The J call may be wrong; the DNA end is better matched by TRBJ2-7. Germline CDR1 is SQVTM and CDR2 is ANQGSEA. The CDR3 covers 13 residues. This CDR3 reads CSAAQSVSYEQYF. The CDR3 DNA sequence: TGCAGCGCCGCACAGAGTGTCTCCTACGAGCAGTACTTC.

The chain combines TRBV25-1 with TRBJ1-2; TRBD1 matches at 12 bases. The V gene's germline CDR1 is MGHDK and CDR2 SYGVNS. The CDR3 contains 16 residues. V lost 4 bases to trimming and J lost 3 bases; unmatched junction nucleotides: 6. The CDR3 spells CASSAGTGGWDYGYTF. In nucleotides, the CDR3 is TGTGCCAGCAGTGCCGGGACAGGGGGCTGGGACTATGGCTACACCTTC.

The chain uses TRBV7-9 and TRBJ2-5; perhaps TRBD2 as D (6 bases). This CDR3 has 17 residues. V dropped 4 bases and J dropped 0 bases, with 18 bases sitting between them. Looked up from germline, CDR1 is SEHNR and CDR2 is FQNEAQ (reference sequence). CDR3 nucleotides: TGTGCCAGCAGCTCCTCCGGGGGAGGCCAGTACCAAGAGACCCAGTACTTC. As protein: CASSSSGGGQYQETQYF.

The chain couples TRBV18 to TRBJ1-2; 7 bases match TRBD1. The CDR3 loop spans 16 amino acids. Germline V gives CDR1 KGHSH, CDR2 LQKENI. V was clipped by 3 bases and J by 4 bases; unmatched bases: 11. The DNA of the CDR3 is TGTGCCAGCTCACCTTATCCAACAGGGGACGCCTATGGCTACACCTTC. Translated, it gives CASSPYPTGDAYGYTF.

This clone is a singleton in its sample. The chain uses TRBV14 and TRBJ1-1, with D tentatively TRBD1 (5 bases). Germline CDR1 reads SGHDN; CDR2 reads FVKESK. Trimming shortened V by 1 base and J by 4 bases, and 10 bases separated the two germline ends. CDR3 length equals 14 residues. The CDR3 reads CASSQVIRATEAFF. In DNA form, the CDR3 reads TGTGCCAGCAGCCAAGTTATCAGGGCCACTGAAGCTTTCTTT.

The V gene is TRBV29-1, the J gene TRBJ2-1; D call uncertain. Germline V gene data show CDR1 as SQVTM and CDR2 as ANQGSEA. Trimming removed 0 bases at V and 1 base at J, with 13 bases between. CDR3 length: 16 residues. The CDR3 here is CSVEDLTEISYNEQFF. DNA of the CDR3: TGCAGCGTTGAAGATCTAACGGAGATTTCCTACAATGAGCAGTTCTTC.

The rearrangement joins TRBV29-1 to TRBJ1-1; the match to TRBD1 covers 9 bases. J gave up 4 bases and V 4 bases, and 7 bases lay outside the gene matches. This CDR3 comprises 14 residues. The germline gives CDR1 SQVTM, CDR2 ANQGSEA. The CDR3 DNA is TGCAGCGTTGTGGACAGGGGTTCTAGCACTGAAGCTTTCTTT. This encodes CSVVDRGSSTEAFF.

The V call is TRBV2, the J call TRBJ2-1; TRBD1 agrees at 10 bases. The CDR3 spans 15 residues. Germline values: CDR1 SNHLY, CDR2 FYNNEI. J gave up 5 bases and V 4 bases, and 5 bases lay outside the gene matches. The CDR3 spells CASSVAGTGDNEQFF. CDR3 DNA sequence: TGTGCCAGCAGTGTCGCCGGGACAGGGGACAATGAGCAGTTCTTC.

Only a few counts were recorded for this clone. The chain employs TRBV27 and TRBJ2-2; 9 bases fit TRBD2. This CDR3 contains 15 residues. Germline lookup yields CDR1 MNHEY and CDR2 SMNVEV (reference sequence). Trimming cost V 6 bases and J 0 bases; bases outside gene matches: 2. The CDR3 loop is CASSRLAANTGELFF. CDR3 sequence (DNA): TGTGCCAGCAGCCGACTAGCGGCGAACACCGGGGAGCTGTTTTTT.

This clone was counted once. The V and J genes are TRBV7-3 and TRBJ2-7; a weak D match, TRBD1 (6 bases). Germline assignment: CDR1 SGHTA and CDR2 FQGTGA. Trimming left V 1 base short and J 3 bases short, with 13 bases between. CDR3 length equals 15 residues. The CDR3 spells CASSLILAGDYEQYV. The CDR3 DNA is TGTGCCAGCAGCTTAATTTTGGCAGGGGACTACGAGCAGTACGTC.

The rearrangement joins TRBV6-1 to TRBJ2-1, with 11 bases aligning to TRBD1. This CDR3 has 15 amino acids. Germline CDR1 is MNHNS and CDR2 is SASEGT. V lost 2 bases and J lost 8; bases outside the gene matches: 5. For the CDR3, the DNA is TGTGCCAGCAGTGAACGGGACAGGGGGATCGATGAGCAGTTCTTC. Translation gives CASSERDRGIDEQFF.

The V and J genes are TRBV9 and TRBJ2-3, with TRBD1 matching 10 bases. V lost 2 bases and J lost 3; bases outside the gene matches: 3. The CDR3 consists of 15 residues. In germline, CDR1 is SGDLS, CDR2 YYNGEE. The CDR3 coding sequence is TGTGCCAGCAGCGTGGACAGGGGGTTTACAGATACGCAGTATTTT. Translated: CASSVDRGFTDTQYF.

This clone has only one observation. The same CDR3 also results from other DNA sequences found in this sample. The chain uses TRBV6-5 and TRBJ2-7; 11 bases are shared with TRBD2. There are 16 residues in the CDR3. Trimming at V came to 0 bases and at J to 1 base, leaving 2 bases not matched to a gene. Germline V gene sequence: CDR1 MNHEY, CDR2 SVGAGI. In DNA form, the CDR3 reads TGTGCCAGCAGTTACTCAGGACTAGCGGGTTCCTACGAGCAGTACTTC. Translated: CASSYSGLAGSYEQYF.

The chain recombines TRBV18 with TRBJ2-7; no definite D call. This CDR3 spans 12 amino acids. V was cut by 6 bases and J by 2 bases, with 8 bases left in between. Germline CDR1 and CDR2: KGHSH and LQKENI. The CDR3 DNA reads TGTGCCAGCTCCACTTTAGCCTACGAGCAGTACGTC. It codes for CASSTLAYEQYV.

The chain uses TRBV7-2 and TRBJ1-1; maybe TRBD1 (5 bases). This CDR3 has 14 amino acids. Germline-derived CDR1 and CDR2 are SGHTA and FQGNSA. V dropped 3 bases and J dropped 4 bases, with 12 bases sitting between them. For the CDR3, the DNA is TGTGCCAGCAGCTTCAGCAGGGTGAGCACTGAAGCTTTCTTT. Its protein product is CASSFSRVSTEAFF. The entire variable domain, with the rest obtained from reference TRBV7-2 and TRBJ1-1, is as follows: GAGVSQSPSNKVTEKGKDVELRCDPISGHTALYWYRQSLGQGLEFLIYFQGNSAPDKSGLPSDRFSAERTGGSVSTLTIQRTQQEDSAVYLCASSFSRVSTEAFFGQGTRLTVV.

V usage is TRBV28 and J usage is TRBJ1-6, with 8 bases identical to TRBD1. Germline V gene lookup returns CDR1 MDHEN and CDR2 SYDVKM. J lost 2 bases, V lost 5 bases, and 5 bases had no gene match. This CDR3 is built from 16 residues. DNA of the CDR3: TGTGCCAGCAGTGGAGACAGGGGCACCTATAATTCACCCCTCCACTTT. It codes for CASSGDRGTYNSPLHF. The variable domain in full, completed from reference TRBV28 and TRBJ1-6, reads DVKVTQSSRYLVKRTGEKVFLECVQDMDHENMFWYRQDPGLGLRLIYFSYDVKMKEKGDIPEGYSVSREKKERFSLILESASTNQTSMYLCASSGDRGTYNSPLHFGNGTRLTVT.

V is TRBV7-9 and J is TRBJ1-2; D is possibly TRBD1 (5 bases). The CDR3 consists of 12 residues. Germline V gives CDR1 SEHNR, CDR2 FQNEAQ (reference sequence). V gave up 3 bases and J gave up 8 bases, with 10 bases separating them. The CDR3 spells CASSFLRVGYTF. In DNA form, the CDR3 reads TGTGCCAGCAGCTTTCTCAGGGTCGGCTACACCTTC.

The chain uses TRBV28 and TRBJ2-3; D ambiguous. Trimming removed 3 bases at V and 0 bases at J, with 10 bases between. Germline lookup yields CDR1 MDHEN and CDR2 SYDVKM. The CDR3 covers 15 residues. In DNA, the CDR3 is TGTGCCAGCAGTTTTGATGTCAGTAGCACAGATACGCAGTATTTT. As protein: CASSFDVSSTDTQYF.

The rearrangement joins TRBV19 to TRBJ2-7; D is perhaps TRBD1 (6 bases). V lost 5 bases and J 6 bases, leaving 14 bases between the germline ends. Germline CDR1 LNHDA, CDR2 SQIVND (reference sequence). CDR3 size: 13 residues. The CDR3 is CASSPGTPIEQYF. In nucleotides, the CDR3 is TGTGCCAGTAGTCCCGGGACACCTATCGAGCAGTACTTC. The whole variable domain, filled in from reference TRBV19 and TRBJ2-7, reads DGGITQSPKYLFRKEGQNVTLSCEQNLNHDAMYWYRQDPGQGLRLIYYSQIVNDFQKGDIAEGYSVSREKKESFPLTVTSAQKNPTAFYLCASSPGTPIEQYFGPGTRLTVT.

V and J are TRBV11-3 and TRBJ2-1; 10 nucleotides agree with TRBD2. With 0 bases clipped from V and 0 bases from J, the junction kept 5 bases outside the gene matches. The CDR3 runs to 18 residues. CDR1 SGHNT and CDR2 YENEEA come from the germline V gene. CDR3 nucleotides: TGTGCCAGCAGCTTAGATAGCGGGGGGTTTAGCTCCTACAATGAGCAGTTCTTC. This gives the protein CASSLDSGGFSSYNEQFF.

V usage is TRBV28 and J usage is TRBJ2-3, with 13 bases fitting TRBD2. The CDR3 length is 16 residues. V trimming: 8 bases; J trimming: 4 bases; junction bases outside the gene matches: 9. Germline loops: CDR1 MDHEN, CDR2 SYDVKM. CDR3 amino acids: CASGTSGGANSDTQYF. Here the CDR3 DNA reads TGTGCCAGCGGAACTAGCGGGGGGGCCAATTCAGATACGCAGTATTTT.

The rearrangement links TRBV29-1 to TRBJ1-1; D remains ambiguous. The CDR3 sequence is 11 residues long. The germline V and J ends were trimmed by 4 bases and 3 bases, with 6 bases remaining between them. Germline CDR1 SQVTM, CDR2 ANQGSEA. The chain's CDR3 is CSVGLDTEAFF. The CDR3 nucleotides read TGCAGCGTTGGGCTGGACACTGAAGCTTTCTTT.

The rearrangement uses TRBV18 and TRBJ2-2, with D possibly being TRBD1 (6 bases). The CDR3 covers 18 residues. CDR1 KGHSH and CDR2 LQKENI come from the germline V gene. Trimming left V 1 base short and J 4 bases short, with 19 bases between. CDR3 nucleotides: TGTGCCAGCTCACCACGGCCCGGCTCGGGACACACCACCGGGGAGCTGTTTTTT. It yields the protein CASSPRPGSGHTTGELFF.